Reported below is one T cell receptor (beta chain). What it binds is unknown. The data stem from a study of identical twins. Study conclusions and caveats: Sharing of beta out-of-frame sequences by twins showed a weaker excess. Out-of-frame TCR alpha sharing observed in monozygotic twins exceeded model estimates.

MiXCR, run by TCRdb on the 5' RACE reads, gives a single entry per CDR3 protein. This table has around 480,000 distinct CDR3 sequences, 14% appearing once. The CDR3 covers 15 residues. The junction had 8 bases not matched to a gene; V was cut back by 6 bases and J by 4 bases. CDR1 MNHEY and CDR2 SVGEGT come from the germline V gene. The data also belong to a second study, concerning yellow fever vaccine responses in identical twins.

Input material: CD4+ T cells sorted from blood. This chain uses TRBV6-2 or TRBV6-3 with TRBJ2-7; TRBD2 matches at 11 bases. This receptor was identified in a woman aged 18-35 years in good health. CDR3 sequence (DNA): TGTGCCAGCAGATACGCGGGACTAGCGGAATACGAGCAGTACTTC. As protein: CASRYAGLAEYEQYF.